A single sample is the source of the 20 T cell receptor beta chains below, sequenced in a study of beta chain features in type 1 diabetes. Findings and limits, study-wide: Across all four CD4+ subsets, people with type 1 diabetes showed modestly shorter TCRB CDR3s.

Expressed TCRB transcripts were sequenced because the entire RNA isolate underwent reverse transcription. This table comes from immunoSEQ multiplex PCR, and its TCRdb copy is limited to in-frame clones, with some not included. Of nearly 700,000 clones in the sample, about an eighth were seen once. These receptors are not linked to any known antigen. The sequenced material came from naive CD4+ T cells from blood. The receptors were gathered from a man between 18 and 29 years old with type 1 diabetes.

There are a few counts of this clone. The V gene is TRBV29-1, the J gene TRBJ2-5; 9 bases agree with TRBD2. This CDR3 has 13 amino acids. Trimming cost V 6 bases and J 3 bases; bases outside gene matches: 5. Per the germline V gene, CDR1 is SQVTM and CDR2 is ANQGSEA. Written as DNA, the CDR3 is TGCAGCGTAGCTAGCGGGGAGAAAGAGACCCAGTACTTC. Translated: CSVASGEKETQYF.

The chain employs TRBV19 and TRBJ1-5; TRBD1 is a possible D gene (6 bases). Germline V CDR1 and CDR2: LNHDA, SQIVND (reference sequence). This CDR3 has 13 amino acids. V lost 5 bases and J 10 bases, leaving 15 bases between the germline ends. Written as DNA, the CDR3 is TGTGCCAGTAGTCCGGGGGGCTTCGGCCCCCAGCATTTT. Translation gives CASSPGGFGPQHF.

This clone has only a few counts. The chain couples TRBV14 to TRBJ1-1; D is ambiguous. Germline lookup yields CDR1 SGHDN and CDR2 FVKESK. The CDR3 extends over 14 amino acids. V gave up 4 bases and J gave up 3 bases, with 12 bases separating them. CDR3 loop: CASSLRYADTEAFF. Here the CDR3 DNA reads TGTGCCAGCAGCCTGCGGTACGCGGACACTGAAGCTTTCTTT. Full variable domain (rest looked up from reference TRBV14 and TRBJ1-1): EAGVTQFPSHSVIEKGQTVTLRCDPISGHDNLYWYRRVMGKEIKFLLHFVKESKQDESGMPNNRFLAERTGGTYSTLKVQPAELEDSGVYFCASSLRYADTEAFFGQGTRLTVV.

The J gene is TRBJ1-5, the V gene TRBV5-6; D is uncertain. V lost 2 bases, J lost 2 bases, and 5 bases lay in between. This CDR3 has 13 residues. CDR1 SGHDT and CDR2 YYEEEE come from the germline V gene. This CDR3 is CASSFGGNQPQHF. In DNA, the CDR3 is TGTGCCAGCAGCTTTGGGGGCAATCAGCCCCAGCATTTT. The complete variable domain, with remaining parts taken from reference TRBV5-6 and TRBJ1-5, reads DAGVTQSPTHLIKTRGQQVTLRCSPKSGHDTVSWYQQALGQGPQFIFQYYEEEERQRGNFPDRFSGHQFPNYSSELNVNALLLGDSALYLCASSFGGNQPQHFGDGTRLSIL.

This clone occurred a few times. The rearrangement links TRBV10-3 to TRBJ2-5; 11 positions agree with TRBD2. In germline, CDR1 is ENHRY, CDR2 SYGVKD. The CDR3 is 14 residues long. Germline trimming cut 10 bases from V and 4 bases from J; bases unmatched to any gene: 8. The CDR3 DNA reads as TGTGCCAGCTCCTTCGGGACTAGCGGAGAGACCCAGTACTTC. Translating gives CASSFGTSGETQYF.

This chain joins TRBV4-1 and TRBJ1-3, with D unresolved. CDR1 and CDR2 from the germline V gene are MGHRA and YSYEKL. The CDR3 extends over 18 amino acids. Trimming cost V 2 bases and J 0 bases, with 17 bases left between them. This CDR3 is CASSQIPVSRFSGNTIYF. The CDR3 DNA is TGCGCCAGCAGCCAAATCCCCGTTTCCCGCTTCTCTGGAAACACCATATATTTT.

Only a few counts were recorded for this clone. V usage is TRBV6-5 and J usage is TRBJ2-1; D is ambiguous. The CDR3 is 11 amino acids. In germline, CDR1 is MNHEY, CDR2 SVGAGI. The germline V and J ends were trimmed by 5 bases and 8 bases, with 7 bases remaining between them. The CDR3 reads CASSLKDEQFF. CDR3 nucleotide sequence: TGTGCCAGCAGTCTCAAAGATGAGCAGTTCTTC.

This clone was detected only a few times. The gene calls are TRBV28 and TRBJ1-2, with TRBD1 identical over 12 bases. The CDR3 loop spans 16 amino acids. The ends lost 6 bases at V and 6 bases at J; junction bases unmatched: 11. From germline, CDR1 is MDHEN and CDR2 SYDVKM. The CDR3 here is CASRPLGDRGRDGYTF. The CDR3 coding sequence is TGTGCCAGCAGGCCCTTAGGGGACAGGGGGCGGGATGGCTACACCTTC.

The J gene is TRBJ2-1, the V gene TRBV9; TRBD2 is a possible D gene (6 bases). CDR3 length: 15 amino acids. Germline CDR1 reads SGDLS; CDR2 reads YYNGEE. V was pared by 4 bases and J by 0 bases, with 11 bases between. In DNA form, the CDR3 reads TGTGCCAGCAGCACCGGGGGTAGCTCCTACAATGAGCAGTTCTTC. Residues: CASSTGGSSYNEQFF.

This clone occurred a few times. The V call is TRBV5-1, the J call TRBJ2-1; the D gene is possibly TRBD1 (5 bases). This CDR3 has 13 residues. The germline V gene has CDR1 SGHRS and CDR2 YFSETQ. Trimming shortened V by 3 bases and J by 7 bases, and 11 bases separated the two germline ends. CDR3 sequence: CASSWGGMNEQFF. DNA of the CDR3: TGCGCCAGCAGCTGGGGCGGTATGAATGAGCAGTTCTTC.

This clone was seen only a few times. This chain links TRBV21-1 with TRBJ2-4; the table's D call of TRBD2 was not tested on the DNA. TRBV21-1 is reported as a pseudogene. The CDR3 has 13 residues. CDR3 in DNA: TGTGCCAGCAGTAGGGAGGTGGGAAACATTCAGTACTTC. Amino acid sequence: CASSREVGNIQYF.

There are a few counts of this clone. The gene calls are TRBV7-8 and TRBJ2-6, with D possibly TRBD2 on 6 matching bases. From germline, CDR1 is SGHVS and CDR2 FQNEAQ. The ends were cut back, 4 bases at V and 13 bases at J, with 17 bases in the middle. The CDR3 sequence is 14 residues long. CDR3 sequence: CASSSQGGGVVLTF. As DNA, the CDR3 is TGTGCCAGCAGCTCGCAGGGAGGTGGGGTAGTCCTGACTTTC.

This clone was found a few times. This chain links TRBV5-4 with TRBJ1-2, with TRBD1 identical over 7 bases. V shed 1 base, J shed 1 base, and the junction held 4 bases outside the gene matches. This CDR3 contains 15 residues. In germline, CDR1 is SGHNT, CDR2 YYREEE (reference sequence). The CDR3 nucleotides read TGTGCCAGCAGCTTGCGACAGGGCCTTAACTATGGCTACACCTTC. This translates into CASSLRQGLNYGYTF.

This clone came up a few times. This chain connects TRBV18 to TRBJ1-6, with TRBD1 identical over 9 bases. The CDR3 covers 14 residues. J gave up 6 bases and V 4 bases, and 1 base lay outside the gene matches. Germline-derived CDR1 and CDR2 are KGHSH and LQKENI. CDR3 in DNA: TGTGCCAGCTCACAGACAGGGGGTAATTCACCCCTCCACTTT. Protein product: CASSQTGGNSPLHF.

The chain joins TRBV25-1 to TRBJ2-5, with 9 bases matching TRBD2. Germline CDR1 MGHDK, CDR2 SYGVNS. This CDR3 region has 15 residues. V was clipped by 6 bases and J by 5 bases; unmatched bases: 10. The CDR3, as DNA: TGTGCCAGCAGGCTCGGGCGGGGGGGCGAGGAGACCCAGTACTTC. It yields the protein CASRLGRGGEETQYF.

The CDR3 here is CASSPRGEGETQYF. The DNA of the CDR3 is TGTGCCAGCAGCCCCCGCGGGGAGGGAGAGACCCAGTACTTC. V and J are TRBV9 and TRBJ2-5; 7 bases fit TRBD2. Germline loops: CDR1 SGDLS, CDR2 YYNGEE. The J segment lost 4 bases and the V segment lost 4 bases, leaving 7 bases of the junction unmatched. This CDR3 is 14 amino acids long.

The chain links TRBV30 to TRBJ2-3; the match to TRBD2 covers 10 bases. Germline V CDR1 and CDR2: GTSNPN, SVGIG (reference sequence). CDR3 size: 13 residues. The trim removed 4 bases at V and 8 bases at J, leaving 6 bases unmatched. CDR3: CAWMGAGGTTQYF. The CDR3 DNA reads TGTGCCTGGATGGGAGCGGGGGGGACTACGCAGTATTTT.

The chain couples TRBV27 to TRBJ2-7; the D gene could be TRBD1 or TRBD2 (6 bases each). CDR3 length equals 14 residues. Trimming pared 5 bases from V and 3 bases from J, leaving 14 bases between. Germline values: CDR1 MNHEY, CDR2 SMNVEV (reference sequence). The CDR3 nucleotides read TGTGCCAGCAGTCTCAACAGGGAGGTCTACGAGCAGTACTTC. The encoded protein is CASSLNREVYEQYF.

The chain is built from TRBV2 and TRBJ2-3, with D possibly TRBD1 on 6 matching bases. V dropped 6 bases and J dropped 1 base, with 14 bases sitting between them. Looked up from germline, CDR1 is SNHLY and CDR2 is FYNNEI. This CDR3 has 15 residues. The CDR3 is CASSLDRLRTDTQYF. In DNA, the CDR3 is TGTGCCAGCAGCCTGGACAGACTGCGCACAGATACGCAGTATTTT.

This clone has only a few counts. The chain uses TRBV9 and TRBJ2-1, with TRBD2 matching over 9 bases. Germline values: CDR1 SGDLS, CDR2 YYNGEE. V lost 0 bases to trimming and J lost 6 bases; unmatched junction nucleotides: 7. The CDR3 length is 16 residues. CDR3 nucleotide sequence: TGTGCCAGCAGCGTAGTGGGGCGGGGGGGCCCCAATGAGCAGTTCTTC. It is translated as CASSVVGRGGPNEQFF.